This TCR beta chain was sequenced during a study of OX40 agonist ivuxolimab in advanced cancers. Looking at the study overall: Patients in the trial were receiving intravenous ivuxolimab every 2 weeks, at doses of 0.01 to 10 mg/kg.

The CDR3 has 13 residues. Germline CDR1 SSHAT, CDR2 FNYEAQ (reference sequence). On this clone: Its antigen remains unidentified. The junction departs from germline at one end; a sequencing error may be responsible.

Findings and caveats of the study: The antigen specificity of the peripheral T cells (those that were expanded) was not determined.

TCRdb's table, derived via immunoSEQ multiplex PCR, lists solely in-frame clones and lacks some. Of about 40,000 clones in the sample, more than 75% were seen once. The input for sequencing was CD4+ or CD8+ T cells sorted from blood, taken in a trial of the OX40 agonist ivuxolimab. This chain connects TRBV7-7 to TRBJ1-1; D ambiguous. The TCR was taken from an adult with an advanced solid tumor such as melanoma, head and neck, liver or kidney cancer. The CDR3 is CASSLDVNTEAFF. Written as DNA, the CDR3 is TGTGCTAGCAGCTTGGATGTGAACACTGAAGCTTTCTTT.